Following are 29 T cell receptor beta chains from one sample sequenced in a study of T cells expressing NK-cell markers. TCRdb reworked the 5' RACE reads into one entry per CDR3 protein, no DNA. Its clone listing holds tens of thousands of distinct CDR3 sequences. What was sequenced was blood T cells: a sorted CD56 or NKG2C T cell subset, CD4+ or CD8+ T cells, or bulk PBMC T cells (not recorded which). These receptors were taken from a man aged 18-75 years in good health.

J is TRBJ2-5 and V is TRBV19. CDR1 LNHDA and CDR2 SQIVND come from the germline V gene (reference sequence). CDR3 size: 15 residues. The CDR3 region is CASSIGSGVQETQYF.

The chain uses TRBV28 and TRBJ2-7. Germline-derived CDR1 and CDR2 are MDHEN and SYDVKM. There are 12 residues in the CDR3. The CDR3 region is CASSLPPHEQYF.

J is TRBJ2-1 and V is TRBV6-1. The CDR3 contains 14 residues. The germline CDR1 and CDR2 sequences are MNHNS and SASEGT. The CDR3 sequence is CASSESPGDNEQFF.

The chain employs TRBV7-9 and TRBJ2-7; TCRdb picks TRBD1, but there is no DNA to check that call. CDR3 length equals 16 residues. Germline CDR1 and CDR2: SEHNR and FQNEAQ (reference sequence). The CDR3 is CASSPGGGGRAYEQYF.

This chain links TRBV10-3 with TRBJ2-7; TCRdb returns TRBD2, unconfirmable since there is no DNA. The germline CDR1 and CDR2 sequences are ENHRY and SYGVKD. The CDR3 totals 14 residues. This chain's CDR3 is CAISRTSGLNEQYF.

The genes are TRBV28 and TRBJ2-3; with no DNA, the TCRdb D assignment of TRBD1 cannot be verified. Per germline, CDR1 MDHEN and CDR2 SYDVKM. The CDR3 loop spans 16 amino acids. CDR3 sequence: CASSSAGTGLHDTQYF.

V is TRBV28 and J is TRBJ2-7; the TRBD2 assignment by TCRdb is unverifiable without DNA. The CDR3 has 16 amino acids. Germline CDR1 reads MDHEN; CDR2 reads SYDVKM. CDR3 in amino acids: CASSLAGTSGTIEQYF.

The chain carries TRBV30 and TRBJ2-7. CDR1 GTSNPN and CDR2 SVGIG come from the germline V gene (reference sequence). CDR3 size: 15 residues. CDR3: CAWSVGQGAPYEQYF.

The rearrangement links TRBV5-1 to TRBJ2-7; the D gene TCRdb calls, TRBD1, cannot be checked with no DNA. The CDR3 is made up of 16 amino acids. The germline CDR1 and CDR2 sequences are SGHRS and YFSETQ. The CDR3 loop reads CASSLTGPAVPYEQYF.

The J gene is TRBJ2-6, the V gene TRBV29-1. The CDR3 is 18 residues long. CDR1 is SQVTM, CDR2 ANQGSEA, per germline. CDR3 sequence reads: CSVELAGSPSSGANVLTF.

The genes are TRBV3-1 and TRBJ2-5; the D call from TCRdb, TRBD1, cannot be confirmed without DNA. Germline V gives CDR1 LGHDT, CDR2 YNNKEL (reference sequence). The CDR3 runs 15 residues. The CDR3 is CASSQGDRGGETQYF.

The chain employs TRBV7-2 and TRBJ2-5; there is no DNA to check the TCRdb D call of TRBD1. Looked up from germline, CDR1 is SGHTA and CDR2 is FQGNSA. CDR3 size: 12 residues. The CDR3 loop reads CASSSRGNTQYF.

This chain links TRBV5-1 with TRBJ1-1. CDR3 length: 14 residues. Looked up from germline, CDR1 is SGHRS and CDR2 is YFSETQ. The CDR3 loop is CASSLGGLNTEAFF.

The CDR3 loop reads CASSLDLIASPGRRQYF. This sequence joins TRBV11-2 and TRBJ2-3; TCRdb lists TRBD1, though no DNA is available to test this call. The CDR3 is made up of 17 amino acids. CDR1 SGHAT and CDR2 FQNNGV come from the germline V gene.

The chain has TRBV7-2 and TRBJ2-2; TCRdb designates TRBD2, a call that cannot be tested without DNA. The CDR3 covers 14 residues. Per the germline V gene, CDR1 is SGHTA and CDR2 is FQGNSA. The CDR3 loop reads CASTVQRDTGELFF.

The rearrangement joins TRBV20-1 to TRBJ1-1. This CDR3 is 13 amino acids long. Per the germline V gene, CDR1 is DFQATT and CDR2 is SNEGSKA (reference sequence). CDR3: CSASDLLWTEAFF.

The chain links TRBV10-1 to TRBJ1-6. Germline CDR1 and CDR2: WNHNN and SYGVQD (reference sequence). The CDR3 is 12 amino acids. CDR3 region: CASSEGNSPLHF.

V usage is TRBV6-5 and J usage is TRBJ2-7; absent DNA, TCRdb's TRBD2 call cannot be checked. Germline V gene lookup returns CDR1 MNHEY and CDR2 SVGAGI. There are 16 residues in the CDR3. CDR3 loop: CASSLRPAGGTYEQYF.

This chain uses TRBV30 with TRBJ1-6; with no DNA, the TCRdb D assignment of TRBD1 cannot be verified. The CDR3 has 14 residues. CDR1 is GTSNPN and CDR2 is SVGIG in the germline V gene (reference sequence). The CDR3 spells CAWNLGQGNSPLHF. Full variable domain (rest looked up from reference TRBV30 and TRBJ1-6): SQTIHQWPATLVQPVGSPLSLECTVEGTSNPNLYWYRQAAGRGLQLLFYSVGIGQISSEVPQNLSASRPQDRQFILSSKKLLLSDSGFYLCAWNLGQGNSPLHFGNGTRLTVT.

The chain has TRBV9 and TRBJ2-1; TCRdb's D call of TRBD2 is untestable without DNA. Germline assignment: CDR1 SGDLS and CDR2 YYNGEE. The CDR3 consists of 15 residues. CDR3 residues: CASSPGLAGVTEQFF.

The gene calls are TRBV4-3 and TRBJ2-7; TCRdb's D gene call, TRBD1, goes unchecked for lack of DNA. This CDR3 region has 16 residues. Germline V gene data show CDR1 as LGHNA and CDR2 as YSLEER. The CDR3 sequence: CASSQESGSTQGEQYF.

V is TRBV20-1 and J is TRBJ1-5; TCRdb returns TRBD1, unconfirmable since there is no DNA. The CDR3 runs to 13 residues. Germline CDR1 DFQATT, CDR2 SNEGSKA (reference sequence). CDR3 sequence: CSVGQGANQPQHF.

The gene calls are TRBV20-1 and TRBJ1-6; TCRdb outputs TRBD1, but without DNA this stays unchecked. Germline loops: CDR1 DFQATT, CDR2 SNEGSKA (reference sequence). The CDR3 extends over 16 amino acids. The chain's CDR3 is CSARRYGTGVNSPLHF.

The chain carries TRBV6-1 and TRBJ2-3; TCRdb selects TRBD1, and the lack of DNA leaves this call unchecked. This CDR3 comprises 14 residues. CDR1 MNHNS and CDR2 SASEGT come from the germline V gene. CDR3 sequence: CASSPGQYTDTQYF.

V is TRBV20-1 and J is TRBJ2-7. The CDR3 totals 14 residues. Per the germline V gene, CDR1 is DFQATT and CDR2 is SNEGSKA (reference sequence). This chain's CDR3 is CSARFPSSPYEQYF.

The J gene is TRBJ2-3, the V gene TRBV9. This CDR3 is 16 amino acids long. CDR1 is SGDLS, CDR2 YYNGEE, per germline. The CDR3 region is CASSARLAVDTDTQYF.

The chain is built from TRBV21-1 and TRBJ2-3. TRBV21-1 is marked as a pseudogene. The CDR3 spans 17 residues. This CDR3 reads CASSKDLDGPSTDTQYF.

V gene TRBV5-1 combines with J gene TRBJ2-4. The CDR3 runs 17 residues. Germline V lookup: CDR1 SGHRS, CDR2 YFSETQ. The CDR3 here is CASSLSPSALAKNIQYF.

The rearrangement links TRBV12-3 or TRBV12-4 to TRBJ1-1. The CDR3 is made up of 18 amino acids. CDR3 protein: CASSLRRTLNRPPTEAFF.